The TCR beta chain under discussion was sequenced for a study of CD8+ T cells in alopecia areata. Treatment meaning: oral pan-JAK inhibitor, 5-10 mg twice daily. The CDR3 covers 15 residues. The V gene's germline CDR1 is MGHRA and CDR2 YSYEKL. V gave up 1 base and J gave up 4 bases, with 13 bases separating them. A note on this clone: What it binds is not known.

cDNA serving as the sequencing template came from extracted, reverse transcribed RNA. Profiling relied on immunoSEQ multiplex PCR, and the TCRdb table lists in-frame clones only, not all of them. The sample includes over 150,000 clones, 45% to 65% of them seen just once. Study-wide points: Many expanded lesional clones persisted in scalp and blood during tofacitinib. Scalp clonality decreased significantly with tofacitinib, and so did expanded CD8+ clones among the top 100. Normal skin's resident alphabeta T cells are sequenced alongside lesional scalp T cells. With patients, TCR sharing proved less clear than in mice, a difference possibly related to HLA.

The sample in question was CD4+ T cells sorted from blood, obtained at week 4, from a patient treated with tofacitinib. This TCR was recovered from a human donor with alopecia areata. The V and J genes are TRBV4-1 and TRBJ1-2, with D perhaps matching TRBD1 (6 bases). CDR3 sequence (DNA): TGCGCCAGCAGCCAAGTGGGGGGCTATAGCTATGGCTACACCTTC. Its translation: CASSQVGGYSYGYTF.